The 27 T cell receptor beta chains presented below share a single source sample, sequenced in a study of OX40 agonist ivuxolimab in advanced cancers. Sequencing was performed with immunoSEQ multiplex PCR; in TCRdb, only in-frame clones are kept and a portion is missing. Of around 63,000 clones in the sample, approximately 90% were seen once. The source material was CD4+ or CD8+ T cells sorted from blood, sampled in a trial of the OX40 agonist ivuxolimab. The receptors were sampled from an adult with an advanced solid tumor such as melanoma, head and neck, liver or kidney cancer.

This clone was counted between two and nine times. The chain carries TRBV2 and TRBJ1-2; 10 bases match TRBD1. CDR3 length: 14 amino acids. The J segment lost 2 bases and the V segment lost 4 bases, leaving 1 base of the junction unmatched. Germline lookup yields CDR1 SNHLY and CDR2 FYNNEI. This chain's CDR3 is CASSGGQGNYGYTF. The CDR3 DNA follows: TGTGCCAGCAGTGGGGGACAGGGGAACTATGGCTACACCTTC. The entire variable domain, with the rest obtained from reference TRBV2 and TRBJ1-2, is as follows: EPEVTQTPSHQVTQMGQEVILRCVPISNHLYFYWYRQILGQKVEFLVSFYNNEISEKSEIFDDQFSVERPDGSNFTLKIRSTKLEDSAMYFCASSGGQGNYGYTFGSGTRLTVV.

In regard to this clone: Other nucleotide sequences from this sample produce the same CDR3. The V call is TRBV15, the J call TRBJ2-2; D may be TRBD2 (8 bases). Germline V lookup: CDR1 LNHNV, CDR2 YYDKDF (reference sequence). The germline V and J ends were trimmed by 0 bases and 0 bases, with 11 bases remaining between them. The CDR3 is 17 residues long. The CDR3 loop reads CATSRDSGTANTGELFF. CDR3 nucleotide sequence: TGTGCCACCAGCAGAGATAGCGGGACAGCGAACACCGGGGAGCTGTTTTTT.

This rearrangement joins TRBV6-5 to TRBJ2-1, with D unclear. CDR1 is MNHEY, CDR2 SVGAGI, per germline. Trimming shortened V by 6 bases and J by 2 bases, and 8 bases separated the two germline ends. This CDR3 is built from 13 residues. DNA of the CDR3: TGTGCCAGCAGGGCGGACGCCTACAATGAGCAGTTCTTC. This codes for CASRADAYNEQFF.

This clone was counted only a few times. CDR3 amino acids: CASSLGGLAVSSYNEQFF. The DNA for the CDR3 is TGTGCCAGCAGCTTAGGGGGTTTAGCGGTAAGCTCCTACAATGAGCAGTTCTTC. This sequence joins TRBV7-8 and TRBJ2-1; tentatively, D is TRBD2 (6 bases). Germline CDR1 reads SGHVS; CDR2 reads FQNEAQ. Trimming took off 1 base at V and 0 bases at J, with 16 bases between the two ends. The CDR3 loop spans 18 amino acids.

This sequence joins TRBV5-1 and TRBJ1-2, with D tentatively TRBD1 (6 bases). V was pared by 4 bases and J by 2 bases, with 12 bases between. The CDR3 extends over 14 amino acids. Germline V gene sequence: CDR1 SGHRS, CDR2 YFSETQ. Here the CDR3 DNA reads TGCGCCAGCAGCCCCAGGACAGAGAACTATGGCTACACCTTC. Translated: CASSPRTENYGYTF.

The chain carries TRBV19 and TRBJ1-4; 7 positions agree with TRBD1. J was trimmed by 6 bases and V by 5 bases; bases with no gene match: 9. The CDR3 is made up of 15 amino acids. CDR1 is LNHDA, CDR2 SQIVND, per germline (reference sequence). The DNA for the CDR3 is TGTGCCAGTAGTCTCGGACAGGCCCGGGATGAAAAACTGTTTTTT. This encodes CASSLGQARDEKLFF. The variable domain in full, with the rest retrieved from reference TRBV19 and TRBJ1-4, is DGGITQSPKYLFRKEGQNVTLSCEQNLNHDAMYWYRQDPGQGLRLIYYSQIVNDFQKGDIAEGYSVSREKKESFPLTVTSAQKNPTAFYLCASSLGQARDEKLFFGSGTQLSVL.

This chain connects TRBV5-6 to TRBJ2-5; TRBD2 matches 15 bases. CDR3 length: 17 amino acids. Trimming cost V 0 bases and J 5 bases; bases outside gene matches: 5. Germline V gene sequence: CDR1 SGHDT, CDR2 YYEEEE. CDR3 residues: CASSLEGLAGGWETQYF. The CDR3 DNA reads as TGTGCCAGCAGCTTGGAGGGACTAGCGGGAGGATGGGAGACCCAGTACTTC.

In nucleotides, the CDR3 is TGCGCCAGCAGTCCTAACACAGATACGCAGTATTTT. Translating it yields CASSPNTDTQYF. V gene TRBV10-1 combines with J gene TRBJ2-3; unclear D gene. Trimming removed 5 bases from V and 2 bases from J, with 5 bases in between. Germline assignment: CDR1 WNHNN and CDR2 SYGVQD (reference sequence). This CDR3 has 12 residues.

The chain combines TRBV5-5 with TRBJ2-7, with D maybe TRBD1 (5 bases). This CDR3 has 12 amino acids. Germline V gene sequence: CDR1 SGHKS, CDR2 YYEKEE (reference sequence). V lost 3 bases to trimming and J lost 6 bases, with 10 bases between them. In DNA form, the CDR3 reads TGTGCCAGCAGCTACGTAGGGGTCGAGCAGTACTTC. This translates into CASSYVGVEQYF.

This clone was counted once. This chain connects TRBV10-3 to TRBJ2-3, with 12 positions matching TRBD2. CDR3 length equals 17 residues. Germline values: CDR1 ENHRY, CDR2 SYGVKD. V was clipped by 11 bases and J by 0 bases; unmatched bases: 12. The CDR3 DNA reads TGTGCCGCGAGACCGGGACTAGCGGGTAGTAGCACAGATACGCAGTATTTT. Protein: CAARPGLAGSSTDTQYF.

This chain uses TRBV2 with TRBJ2-1; D ambiguous. The CDR3 consists of 13 residues. The V end was cut by 3 bases, the J end by 3 bases, with 6 bases between. Germline V gene sequence: CDR1 SNHLY, CDR2 FYNNEI. The DNA of the CDR3 is TGTGCCAGCAGTGAGGAGATCTACAATGAGCAGTTCTTC. Protein product: CASSEEIYNEQFF.

This chain joins TRBV5-1 and TRBJ2-3; 10 bases agree with TRBD2. The CDR3 is 14 residues long. V trimming: 0 bases; J trimming: 6 bases; junction bases outside the gene matches: 1. Germline CDR1 SGHRS, CDR2 YFSETQ. In DNA, the CDR3 is TGCGCCAGCAGCTTGGGGACTAGCGGTGATACGCAGTATTTT. This gives the protein CASSLGTSGDTQYF.

V usage is TRBV25-1 and J usage is TRBJ2-5; D is possibly TRBD2 (6 bases). V was cut by 5 bases and J by 5 bases, with 15 bases left in between. Germline V gene data show CDR1 as MGHDK and CDR2 as SYGVNS. This CDR3 has 14 residues. CDR3 nucleotides: TGTGCCAGCAGTAAAGCGGGCGGGGTGGAGACCCAGTACTTC. Its translation: CASSKAGGVETQYF.

The V call is TRBV18, the J call TRBJ2-7; 9 positions agree with TRBD2. Germline lookup yields CDR1 KGHSH and CDR2 LQKENI. J gave up 7 bases and V 2 bases, and 9 bases lay outside the gene matches. CDR3 length: 15 amino acids. The CDR3 reads CASSPSTSGTREQYF. CDR3 bases: TGTGCCAGCTCACCATCGACTAGCGGCACTCGGGAGCAGTACTTC.

The genes are TRBV7-2 and TRBJ2-5, with D possibly being TRBD1 (6 bases). The CDR3 totals 11 residues. Germline loops: CDR1 SGHTA, CDR2 FQGNSA. The V and J ends lost 4 bases and 14 bases respectively, with 14 bases between them. The CDR3, as DNA: TGTGCCAGCAGCTATCAGACAGGTCAATACTTC. It codes for CASSYQTGQYF.

This chain joins TRBV14 and TRBJ1-1; a possible D gene is TRBD1 (6 bases). There are 14 residues in the CDR3. Per the germline V gene, CDR1 is SGHDN and CDR2 is FVKESK. Trimming shortened V by 4 bases and J by 4 bases, and 13 bases separated the two germline ends. DNA for the CDR3: TGTGCCAGCAGCCTAACAGCAGGGGCCACTGAAGCTTTCTTT. It codes for CASSLTAGATEAFF. Using reference TRBV14 and TRBJ1-1 for the parts outside the CDR3, the full variable domain is EAGVTQFPSHSVIEKGQTVTLRCDPISGHDNLYWYRRVMGKEIKFLLHFVKESKQDESGMPNNRFLAERTGGTYSTLKVQPAELEDSGVYFCASSLTAGATEAFFGQGTRLTVV.

The chain uses TRBV27 and TRBJ1-5; possible D gene TRBD1, 5 bases. The CDR3 loop spans 18 amino acids. Germline V CDR1 and CDR2: MNHEY, SMNVEV (reference sequence). Trimming removed 0 bases at V and 7 bases at J, with 22 bases between. The CDR3 sequence is CASSLSRETVALGQPQHF. CDR3 in DNA: TGTGCCAGCAGTTTATCGCGAGAGACAGTCGCGTTGGGGCAGCCCCAGCATTTT.

This clone was detected only once. The V call is TRBV28, the J call TRBJ1-5; weak D call: TRBD1 (5 bases). Per germline, CDR1 MDHEN and CDR2 SYDVKM. The CDR3 is 15 residues long. V was trimmed by 1 base and J by 7 bases, leaving 14 bases between them. CDR3 amino acids: CASSLSPTGRQPQHF. CDR3 sequence (DNA): TGTGCCAGCAGTTTATCACCCACGGGACGGCAGCCCCAGCATTTT.

The genes are TRBV5-1 and TRBJ2-1; tentative D call: TRBD2 (5 bases). In germline, CDR1 is SGHRS, CDR2 YFSETQ. The V end was cut by 4 bases, the J end by 4 bases, with 18 bases between. This CDR3 is 16 amino acids long. The CDR3 loop reads CASSADSTSIYNEQFF. The CDR3 bases are TGCGCCAGCAGCGCGGACTCGACTTCTATATACAATGAGCAGTTCTTC.

V and J are TRBV18 and TRBJ1-3; D not resolved. The ends were cut back, 3 bases at V and 1 base at J, with 4 bases in the middle. CDR3 length: 13 residues. Germline V CDR1 and CDR2: KGHSH, LQKENI. This CDR3 is CASSPGSGNTIYF. The CDR3 nucleotides read TGTGCCAGCTCACCCGGGTCTGGAAACACCATATATTTT.

The chain recombines TRBV6-5 with TRBJ1-4, with 8 positions matching TRBD1. This CDR3 is built from 14 residues. Losses at the gene ends were 6 bases for V and 7 bases for J; bases not matched to a gene: 7. CDR1 is MNHEY and CDR2 is SVGAGI in the germline V gene. CDR3 loop: CASSPTGGPEKLFF. CDR3 DNA sequence: TGTGCCAGCAGCCCCACAGGGGGGCCTGAAAAACTGTTTTTT.

In regard to this clone: This specimen includes other DNA sequences encoding the same CDR3. This chain links TRBV4-1 with TRBJ2-3, with 8 bases fitting TRBD2. V dropped 8 bases and J dropped 6; count of bases not matched to a gene: 10. This CDR3 comprises 14 residues. Looked up from germline, CDR1 is MGHRA and CDR2 is YSYEKL. The CDR3 here is CASRGGRGTDTQYF. The CDR3 coding sequence is TGCGCCAGCCGGGGGGGTCGGGGAACGGATACGCAGTATTTT.

This chain uses TRBV30 with TRBJ2-5; 7 bases line up with TRBD2. Germline V gene data show CDR1 as GTSNPN and CDR2 as SVGIG (reference sequence). The CDR3 runs to 15 residues. V gave up 2 bases and J gave up 3 bases; unmatched junction bases: 9. In DNA, the CDR3 is TGTGCCTGGAGTCCGGGCGGGAGTGCCAAAGAGACCCAGTACTTC. Amino acids: CAWSPGGSAKETQYF.

The CDR3 nucleotides read TGTGCCAGCAGTGCTGGGACCCCCGCCAAAAACATTCAGTACTTC. It translates to CASSAGTPAKNIQYF. The chain combines TRBV6-6 with TRBJ2-4; D might be TRBD1 or TRBD2, each matching 5 bases. There are 15 residues in the CDR3. The germline V gene has CDR1 MNHNY and CDR2 SVGAGI (reference sequence). V shed 5 bases and J shed 1 base, with 12 bases lying between them.

This sequence joins TRBV19 and TRBJ1-2; TRBD1 aligns across 9 bases. Germline V gene data show CDR1 as LNHDA and CDR2 as SQIVND (reference sequence). J was trimmed by 4 bases and V by 5 bases; bases with no gene match: 8. CDR3 length: 15 residues. The CDR3 reads CASSSQGAGFYGYTF. CDR3 DNA: TGTGCCAGTAGTTCACAGGGGGCCGGCTTCTATGGCTACACCTTC.

This chain uses TRBV21-1 with TRBJ1-1. TRBV21-1 is a pseudogene. CDR3 size: 18 residues. The CDR3 DNA sequence: TGTGCCAGCAGCAAAGTAGAAATAGATATGGGAGTGAACACTGAAGCTTTCTTT. Translating gives CASSKVEIDMGVNTEAFF.

The chain joins TRBV6-6 to TRBJ1-5; D possibly corresponds to TRBD1 (5 bases). This CDR3 region has 15 residues. V lost 6 bases and J lost 1, with 13 bases in between. Germline V gene sequence: CDR1 MNHNY, CDR2 SVGAGI (reference sequence). CDR3 region: CASRPQGGSNQPQHF. The CDR3 DNA sequence: TGTGCCAGCAGGCCCCAGGGTGGGAGCAATCAGCCCCAGCATTTT.